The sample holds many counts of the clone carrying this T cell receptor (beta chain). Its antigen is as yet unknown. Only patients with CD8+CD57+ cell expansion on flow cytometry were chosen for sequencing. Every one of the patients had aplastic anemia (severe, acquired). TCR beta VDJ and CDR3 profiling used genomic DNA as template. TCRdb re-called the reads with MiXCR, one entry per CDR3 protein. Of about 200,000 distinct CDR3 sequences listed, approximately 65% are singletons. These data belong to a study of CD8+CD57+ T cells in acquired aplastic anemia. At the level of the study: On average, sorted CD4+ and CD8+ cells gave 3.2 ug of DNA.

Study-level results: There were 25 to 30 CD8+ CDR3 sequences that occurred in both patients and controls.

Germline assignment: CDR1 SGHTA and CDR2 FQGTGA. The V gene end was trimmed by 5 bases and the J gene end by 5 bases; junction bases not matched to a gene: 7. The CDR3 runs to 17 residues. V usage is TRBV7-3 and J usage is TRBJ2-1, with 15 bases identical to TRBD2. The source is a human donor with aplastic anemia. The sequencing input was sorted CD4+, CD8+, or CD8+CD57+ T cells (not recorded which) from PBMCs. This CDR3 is CASSQGLAGGPDNEQFF. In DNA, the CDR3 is TGTGCCAGCAGCCAAGGACTAGCGGGGGGGCCCGACAATGAGCAGTTCTTC.